What follows describes a single T cell receptor beta chain. Its antigen remains undetermined. There are no base qualities to consult, and no much larger clone falls within one base. The same CDR3 also results from other DNA sequences found in this sample. This sample was included in a study of Ad26.COV2.S vaccination and SARS-CoV-2 variants (dated by TCRdb to the early 2020s). Study-wide context: Donors in the vaccine arm were drawn from COV1001, a phase I-IIa trial of Ad26.COV2.S in healthy adults that was multicentre, randomized, double-blind and placebo-controlled. Ad26.COV2.S was administered intramuscularly at a dose of 5x10^10 or 1x10^11 viral particles, either as one shot or as two shots given 56 days apart. TCRbeta repertoire sequencing served as the tool for gauging how specific and how broad the SARS-CoV-2-reactive T cell receptors were following Ad26.COV2.S vaccination. A total of 32 samples were included in the TCR-sequenced set, comprising about 20 Ad26.COV2.S vaccine recipients, 5 placebo recipients and 8 SARS-CoV-2 convalescent individuals. Trial participants were randomized into five groups of five: low-dose or high-dose Ad26.COV2.S given once or twice, or placebo on both occasions. Blinding of investigators to trial group allocation was maintained during experiments and outcome assessment. The investigation overall reported the following: Non-spike TCR breadth was comparable between vaccine and placebo recipients, consistent with the vaccine containing only spike. The study was not powered to compare responses between vaccine doses or regimens. It was noted by the authors that total T cell responses may have been underestimated by the TCR breadth and depth analyses. Substantial breadth of spike-specific CD8+ and CD4+ T cell responses was reported after vaccination. Higher spike-specific TCR breadth was observed in Ad26.COV2.S recipients than in placebo recipients (P = 0.0014).

The sample's treatment or condition label is to be understood as: around 19 received Ad26.COV2.S at low or high dose, single or two shots; 5 received placebo; per-sample allocation not given. Repertoires of vaccine and placebo recipients were sequenced from samples collected on day 63 after the first injection. In Cohort 1b, roughly 25 adults aged 18-55 years were enrolled at a single site in Boston, USA, between 29 July and 7 August 2020. Ad26.COV2.S consisted of a replication-incompetent adenovirus type 26 vector by which a prefusion-stabilized SARS-CoV-2 spike protein from the original Wuhan strain was expressed. The immunoSEQ Assay was the method used to sequence TCRbeta CDR3 regions. After extraction, genomic DNA underwent amplification by bias-controlled multiplex PCR, followed by high-throughput sequencing. For the original study's pipeline: To quantify the absolute abundance of each unique TCRbeta CDR3 region, sequences were collapsed and filtered. T cell fraction was estimated by normalizing TCRbeta template counts to usable DNA, with usable DNA measured through amplification of reference genes found in all nucleated cells. Repertoire TCRs were annotated as SARS-CoV-2-specific by exact matching of V gene, CDR3 amino acid sequence and J gene to a known reactive TCR set. The reference SARS-CoV-2 TCR set came from MIRA and was filtered for enrichment in COVID-19-positive ImmuneCODE repertoires, removing public or cross-reactive TCRs. Drawing on the MIRA antigens, annotated TCRs were analysed further at the level of specific ORF or position within ORF. Breadth was defined as the number of annotated unique rearrangements divided by the total number of unique productive rearrangements, and depth was defined as the summed frequency of the annotated unique rearrangements. Two-sided Wilcoxon rank-sum tests were used to compare TCR breadth between groups. The source is immuneACCESS, and TCRdb retained only in-frame sequences with V and J called. Part of the clones is not carried over; for the studies checked, unresolved V genes explain less than half of this, and the remainder is unexplained. V, J and clone size are taken as reported in that table, and D and trimming were inferred from the DNA itself. Counted in this sample were about 400,000 clones; more than 75% of them appeared once. About 3.5% of the sample is taken by the ten largest.

V is cut by 4 bases and J by 1 base, and the space between the germline ends is 11 bases. The CDR3 numbers 14 residues from cysteine through phenylalanine. Of all the DNA, just the CDR3 is kept, 42 bases in frame from base 1. Sequences SGHRS (CDR1) and YFSETQ (CDR2) are obtained from the germline V gene. This TCR came from a person aged 18-65 years who received the Ad26.COV2.S COVID-19 vaccine or a placebo. This sample comprised peripheral blood, obtained in a trial of Ad26.COV2.S vaccine versus placebo. The chain couples TRBV5-1 to TRBJ1-1, with a tentative D gene TRBD1 over 6 matching bases. Here is the DNA: TGCGCCAGCAGCCTCTACAGGGCGAACACTGAAGCTTTCTTT. It encodes CASSLYRANTEAFF.